Below, 5 T cell receptor beta chains from the same sample are listed, as sequenced in a study of TET2 disruption in CD19-targeted CAR T cells. The data were produced by immunoSEQ multiplex PCR, yet TCRdb's version contains in-frame clones alone and is incomplete. Found here are 400 or so clones; the top ten clones hold roughly half. Treatment of the sample: autologous CTL019 cells: CD19 CAR with 4-1BB and CD3 zeta domains. The input for sequencing was peripheral blood, taken from a patient treated with CD19 CAR T cells. These receptors originate from a man between 65 and 80 years old with chronic lymphocytic leukemia.

This clone is called medium-sized based on its frequency. The CDR3 extends 3 residues past the end of the read, so its final part is completed from the germline J gene. This chain links TRBV19 with TRBJ2-5, with D unresolved. The CDR3 is 14 amino acids. V shed 9 bases and J shed 5 bases, with 19 bases lying between them. Germline V gives CDR1 LNHDA, CDR2 SQIVND (reference sequence). The CDR3 sequence is CARTLGVLGETQYF. The CDR3 DNA, read in part, is TGTGCCAGGACCCTCGGAGTCCTCGGGGAGACC.

Considering frequency, this clone is large. The CDR3 end is not reached by the read, which stops 3 residues before it; the germline J gene fills it in. The rearrangement uses TRBV19 and TRBJ1-1; D perhaps matches TRBD1 (5 bases). The CDR3 is 14 amino acids. The V gene's germline CDR1 is LNHDA and CDR2 SQIVND (reference sequence). The sequenced part of the CDR3 DNA is TGTGCCAGTAAAAGCGAGGGGCGCGGTGATCAA. This gives the protein CASKSEGRGDQ. The whole CDR3 reads CASKSEGRGDQAFF.

Regarding this clone: The read ends 3 residues early relative to the CDR3; the germline J gene fills the gap. This chain joins TRBV5-1 and TRBJ1-2, with TRBD1 matching over 7 bases. J gave up 3 bases and V 0 bases, and 14 bases lay outside the gene matches. Germline-derived CDR1 and CDR2 are SGHRS and YFSETQ. This CDR3 spans 18 amino acids. CDR3 region: CASSLDGSRQGSDYGYTF. CDR3 DNA (partial): TGCGCCAGCAGCTTGGACGGTTCGCGACAGGGATCGGACTATGGC.

This clone is labeled medium-sized based on frequency. A junction end diverges from the germline sequence, so it may reflect a read error. Read coverage stops 3 residues before the CDR3 terminus; the germline J gene supplies the remainder. This chain uses TRBV4-2 with TRBJ2-2; the D is unclear. Germline V gene sequence: CDR1 LGHNA, CDR2 YNFKEQ. The CDR3 covers 14 residues. This CDR3 reads CASSKQQNTGELFF. The DNA read from the CDR3 is TGCGCCAGCAGCAAACAACAGAACACCGGGGAG.

In terms of frequency, this clone is large. The sequence runs out 3 residues before the end of the CDR3; the remainder is reconstructed from the germline J gene. The V and J genes are TRBV11-2 and TRBJ2-3; unclear D gene. The length of the CDR3 is 13 residues. V gave up 1 base and J gave up 5 bases, with 7 bases separating them. Looked up from germline, CDR1 is SGHAT and CDR2 is FQNNGV. The DNA read from the CDR3 is TGTGCCAGCAGCTTAGTAACTGGAGATACG. This sequence encodes CASSLVTGDT. The whole CDR3 sequence reads CASSLVTGDTQYF.